This T cell receptor beta chain was documented in a study of blood T cell repertoires in COVID-19. Here immunoSEQ multiplex PCR was the method, and the copy in TCRdb shows in-frame clones only, minus some. The sample lists about 120,000 clones; roughly 89% were seen once. Germline V gene sequence: CDR1 SGHRS, CDR2 YFSETQ. This CDR3 has 15 amino acids. Trimming removed 6 bases from V and 1 base from J, with 15 bases in between. Either two negative PCRs, clearance, or symptom resolution qualified Cohort 3 donors as recovered. The chain has TRBV5-1 and TRBJ2-3; D is ambiguous. The clonotype originates from a woman between 25 and 40 years old who had recovered from COVID-19. The sequenced sample consisted of PBMCs or T cells enriched from blood (not recorded which). CDR3 sequence (DNA): TGCGCCAGCAATGAGATCGTTCGGGGCACAGATACGCAGTATTTT. It yields the protein CASNEIVRGTDTQYF.